The rows below give T cell receptor beta chains drawn from one sample of a study of shared clonotypes between healthy human individuals. Sequenced by immunoSEQ multiplex PCR; TCRdb stores in-frame clones only, minus some. The repertoire holds about 600,000 clones, roughly 98% seen once, with 0.25% to 0.35% in the top ten. The specimen was naive CD8+ T cells sorted from blood. The origin of the receptors is a man in his thirties or forties in good health. The CDR3 runs from the conserved cysteine through the conserved F or W. The D gene is left open where the match is weak. Part of the rows lack a size; the others show once, few, many or a class for expanded clones.

V gene,clone size,D gene,J gene,CDR3 DNA,CDR3 protein
TRBV5-1,.,TRBD2,TRBJ2-5,TGCGCCAGCAGTACCTCGGGAGGGCCTTCAGAGACCCAGTACTTC,CASSTSGGPSETQYF
TRBV9,few,TRBD2,TRBJ2-1,TGTGCCAGCAGCGCGAGCGGGGGTAGCGGGAGAGTTCACAATGAGCAGTTCTTC,CASSASGGSGRVHNEQFF
TRBV15,.,TRBD2,TRBJ2-1,TGTGCCACCAGTAAGAACGTAGCGGGAGGTAGCAATGAGCAGTTCTTC,CATSKNVAGGSNEQFF
TRBV7-8,.,TRBD1,TRBJ2-7,TGTGCCAGCAGCCCAGATGGGACAGGGGGCGAGGGAGACGAGCAGTACTTC,CASSPDGTGGEGDEQYF
TRBV5-1,.,TRBD1,TRBJ2-6,TGCGCCAGCGCAAGGACAGGGAGCTCTGGGGCCAACGTCCTGACTTTC,CASARTGSSGANVLTF
TRBV28,.,.,TRBJ1-5,TGTGCCAGCAGCTACGACAGGTATAGCAATCAGCCCCAGCATTTT,CASSYDRYSNQPQHF
TRBV11-2,.,TRBD2,TRBJ2-1,TGTGCCAGCAGCTTATCGTTGAGACTAGCGGGAGCGGTAAGGTTCTTC,CASSLSLRLAGAVRFF
TRBV11-2,.,.,TRBJ2-7,TGTGCCAGCAGCTTTTTGGACAGAGACTACGAGCAGTACTTC,CASSFLDRDYEQYF
TRBV7-9,.,.,TRBJ2-7,TGTGCCAGCAGCTTAGGGGGGTCCACCTACGAGCAGTACTTC,CASSLGGSTYEQYF
TRBV29-1,.,TRBD1,TRBJ1-1,TGCAGCGTGGTGACAGGGGGCTCGAACACTGAAGCTTTCTTT,CSVVTGGSNTEAFF
TRBV12-5,.,.,TRBJ1-2,TGTGCTAGTGGTTTGGCCCCGGGTAACTATGGCTACACCTTC,CASGLAPGNYGYTF
TRBV6-5,.,TRBD1,TRBJ1-1,TGTGCCAGCAGCCTCCGGGACAGGGGATACACTGAAGCTTTCTTT,CASSLRDRGYTEAFF
TRBV27,.,TRBD2,TRBJ2-7,TGTGCCAGCAGTATCGATAAGCGGGAGTGGTACTTC,CASSIDKREWYF